The 30 T cell receptor beta chains in this list originate from one sample, sequenced in a study of shared clonotypes between healthy human individuals. Assay used: immunoSEQ multiplex PCR; TCRdb lists only in-frame clones, some missing. This sample has some 350,000 clones, with roughly 70% found just once. Material: memory CD4+ T cells sorted from blood. Subset reported: CD45RA-negative fraction. The receptors stem from a man aged 25-45 years in good health.

The genes are TRBV30 and TRBJ1-2; 7 bases agree with TRBD1. The CDR3 covers 15 residues. The J segment lost 2 bases and the V segment lost 5 bases, leaving 11 bases of the junction unmatched. Germline V gene lookup returns CDR1 GTSNPN and CDR2 SVGIG (reference sequence). The chain's CDR3 is CAWGAQQGLNYGYTF. DNA of the CDR3: TGTGCCTGGGGAGCGCAACAGGGGTTGAACTATGGCTACACCTTC.

The chain joins TRBV7-9 to TRBJ2-7; weak D call: TRBD2 (6 bases). The CDR3 covers 12 residues. The ends were cut back, 9 bases at V and 3 bases at J, with 12 bases in the middle. The germline gives CDR1 SEHNR, CDR2 FQNEAQ (reference sequence). CDR3 in DNA: TGTGCCAGTGTCGGCGGGATCTACGAGCAGTACTTC. It specifies CASVGGIYEQYF. The full variable domain, with the rest looked up from reference TRBV7-9 and TRBJ2-7, is DTGVSQNPRHKITKRGQNVTFRCDPISEHNRLYWYRQTLGQGPEFLTYFQNEAQLEKSRLLSDRFSAERPKGSFSTLEIQRTEQGDSAMYLCASVGGIYEQYFGPGTRLTVT.

This chain uses TRBV5-1 with TRBJ2-7; D is unclear. Between the trimmed V and J ends, which lost 0 bases and 4 bases, there was a span of 8 bases. Germline-derived CDR1 and CDR2 are SGHRS and YFSETQ. The CDR3 has 13 residues. The CDR3 reads CASSLDSKYEQYF. CDR3 DNA sequence: TGCGCCAGCAGCTTGGACTCGAAATACGAGCAGTACTTC.

The V gene is TRBV2, the J gene TRBJ1-1; D perhaps matches TRBD1 (5 bases). Trimming pared 2 bases from V and 4 bases from J, leaving 11 bases between. CDR1 is SNHLY and CDR2 is FYNNEI in the germline V gene. There are 14 residues in the CDR3. The CDR3 loop reads CASSEQGKITEAFF. The CDR3 nucleotides are TGTGCCAGCAGTGAACAGGGTAAAATCACTGAAGCTTTCTTT.

The J gene is TRBJ1-1, the V gene TRBV18; D is perhaps TRBD1 (6 bases). Germline loops: CDR1 KGHSH, CDR2 LQKENI. CDR3 length: 13 amino acids. Trimming shortened V by 3 bases and J by 6 bases, and 11 bases separated the two germline ends. In DNA, the CDR3 is TGTGCCAGCTCACCGGGGACAAAGCCTGAAGCTTTCTTT. Amino acids: CASSPGTKPEAFF.

V is TRBV29-1 and J is TRBJ2-6, with D unclear. Germline V gives CDR1 SQVTM, CDR2 ANQGSEA. The CDR3 is 13 amino acids. V was shortened by 6 bases and J by 0 bases, with 6 bases between the two germline ends. The CDR3 region is CSVISSGANVLTF. The CDR3 coding sequence is TGCAGCGTGATAAGCTCTGGGGCCAACGTCCTGACTTTC.

The V and J genes are TRBV5-1 and TRBJ2-2; unclear D gene. CDR1 and CDR2 (germline): SGHRS, YFSETQ. This CDR3 is 13 amino acids long. V lost 3 bases and J lost 6, with 9 bases in between. CDR3 sequence (DNA): TGCGCCAGCAGCTCCGGTAGGGCCGGGGAGCTGTTTTTT. Translating it yields CASSSGRAGELFF.

This clone came up a few times. The chain has TRBV6-6 and TRBJ1-5; D remains unclear. V dropped 6 bases and J dropped 2 bases, with 5 bases sitting between them. The CDR3 consists of 12 residues. In germline, CDR1 is MNHNY, CDR2 SVGAGI (reference sequence). The CDR3 DNA sequence: TGTGCCAGCAGCTTAGGCAATCAGCCCCAGCATTTT. This sequence encodes CASSLGNQPQHF.

The genes are TRBV9 and TRBJ2-5; 15 bases fit TRBD2. The CDR3 covers 17 residues. The germline V gene has CDR1 SGDLS and CDR2 YYNGEE. The junction had 5 bases not matched to a gene; V was cut back by 0 bases and J by 5 bases. The CDR3 DNA is TGTGCCAGCAGCGTAGCAATCGGACTAGCGGGAGGGGAGACCCAGTACTTC. This gives the protein CASSVAIGLAGGETQYF.

The chain combines TRBV7-2 with TRBJ2-5, with D hard to call. Germline V lookup: CDR1 SGHTA, CDR2 FQGNSA. The CDR3 totals 11 residues. V lost 6 bases and J 4 bases, leaving 6 bases between the germline ends. The CDR3 bases are TGTGCCAGCAGTTCTGGAGAGACCCAGTACTTC. Its translation is CASSSGETQYF.

The gene calls are TRBV27 and TRBJ2-2, with D maybe TRBD2 (5 bases). V dropped 8 bases and J dropped 8 bases, with 21 bases sitting between them. This CDR3 has 15 residues. Germline V CDR1 and CDR2: MNHEY, SMNVEV (reference sequence). CDR3 DNA: TGTGCCAGCCGATCATGGGGAGTTGCACAGGGGGAGCTGTTTTTT. Its translation: CASRSWGVAQGELFF.

The chain uses TRBV28 and TRBJ1-3; 8 bases match TRBD1. The V gene's germline CDR1 is MDHEN and CDR2 SYDVKM. This CDR3 comprises 14 residues. Losses at the gene ends were 5 bases for V and 4 bases for J; bases not matched to a gene: 4. The CDR3 nucleotides read TGTGCCAGCAGTCACAGGGGGTGGGGAAACACCATATATTTT. Its protein is CASSHRGWGNTIYF.

This clone appeared once. This sequence joins TRBV21-1 and TRBJ2-1; the tabulated D call, TRBD2, remains unverified against the DNA. TRBV21-1 has pseudogene status. The CDR3 spans 15 residues. Written as DNA, the CDR3 is TGTGCCAGCAGCAAAGGACTAGCGGGATACAATGAGCAGTTCTTC. Protein sequence: CASSKGLAGYNEQFF.

The V gene is TRBV10-3, the J gene TRBJ2-3, with 9 bases matching TRBD1. This CDR3 is 15 amino acids long. V trimming: 8 bases; J trimming: 4 bases; junction bases outside the gene matches: 10. In germline, CDR1 is ENHRY, CDR2 SYGVKD. DNA for the CDR3: TGTGCCATCCGAACGGCGGGACAGGGTGCAGATACGCAGTATTTT. Its protein product is CAIRTAGQGADTQYF.

The chain recombines TRBV30 with TRBJ1-4; possibly TRBD1 for D (6 bases). This CDR3 region has 14 residues. CDR1 is GTSNPN and CDR2 is SVGIG in the germline V gene (reference sequence). V lost 2 bases, J lost 7 bases, and 14 bases lay in between. The CDR3 here is CAWSQGGVSEKLFF. In DNA form, the CDR3 reads TGTGCCTGGAGTCAAGGGGGAGTGAGTGAAAAACTGTTTTTT.

The gene calls are TRBV2 and TRBJ2-7; TRBD1 matches at 7 bases. CDR3 length: 14 amino acids. Trimming cost V 8 bases and J 0 bases; bases outside gene matches: 7. CDR1 is SNHLY, CDR2 FYNNEI, per germline. Here the CDR3 DNA reads TGTGCCAGCTTAGCGACAGGGAACTCCTACGAGCAGTACTTC. Translating gives CASLATGNSYEQYF.

In DNA form, the CDR3 reads TGCGCCAGCAGCTCAGGCAGGCAGGAAGAGACCCAGTACTTC. Translating it yields CASSSGRQEETQYF. The chain links TRBV5-1 to TRBJ2-5; D remains ambiguous. The V and J ends lost 3 bases and 3 bases respectively, with 12 bases between them. The germline CDR1 and CDR2 sequences are SGHRS and YFSETQ. This CDR3 contains 14 residues. Supplemented by reference TRBV5-1 and TRBJ2-5, the full variable domain reads KAGVTQTPRYLIKTRGQQVTLSCSPISGHRSVSWYQQTPGQGLQFLFEYFSETQRNKGNFPGRFSGRQFSNSRSEMNVSTLELGDSALYLCASSSGRQEETQYFGPGTRLLVL.

V is TRBV11-3 and J is TRBJ2-2; tentatively, D is TRBD1 (6 bases). The CDR3 length is 17 residues. Germline CDR1 SGHNT, CDR2 YENEEA. Trimming stripped 2 bases from V and 1 base from J, with 14 bases between. CDR3 protein: CASSLNPTGRNTGELFF. CDR3 bases: TGTGCCAGCAGCTTAAATCCGACAGGCCGGAACACCGGGGAGCTGTTTTTT. The variable domain in full, with the rest retrieved from reference TRBV11-3 and TRBJ2-2, is EAGVVQSPRYKIIEKKQPVAFWCNPISGHNTLYWYLQNLGQGPELLIRYENEEAVDDSQLPKDRFSAERLKGVDSTLKIQPAELGDSAVYLCASSLNPTGRNTGELFFGEGSRLTVL.

The J gene is TRBJ2-7, the V gene TRBV10-3, with 8 bases identical to TRBD2. The CDR3 consists of 15 residues. V trimming: 2 bases; J trimming: 7 bases; junction bases outside the gene matches: 10. Germline values: CDR1 ENHRY, CDR2 SYGVKD. The CDR3 nucleotides read TGTGCCATCAGTGAGAAAGGGACTAGTAGGTTTGAGCAGTACTTC. Its protein is CAISEKGTSRFEQYF.

This chain uses TRBV15 with TRBJ1-2; TRBD1 is a possible D gene (6 bases). Trimming cost V 1 base and J 8 bases, with 20 bases left between them. CDR1 and CDR2 from the germline V gene are LNHNV and YYDKDF (reference sequence). The length of the CDR3 is 16 residues. In nucleotides, the CDR3 is TGTGCCACCAGCAGAGGGAAGGCAAGGGGGTTTAGCGGCTACACCTTC. Amino acids: CATSRGKARGFSGYTF.

CDR3 sequence: CASSEAGGPYEQYF. The DNA of the CDR3 is TGTGCCAGCAGTGAAGCTGGGGGCCCTTACGAGCAGTACTTC. This chain links TRBV6-1 with TRBJ2-7; tentative D call: TRBD1 (6 bases). The CDR3 runs to 14 residues. The ends were cut back, 0 bases at V and 4 bases at J, with 10 bases in the middle. Germline CDR1 is MNHNS and CDR2 is SASEGT.

The chain carries TRBV4-3 and TRBJ1-2, with 7 bases matching TRBD1. The junction had 5 bases not matched to a gene; V was cut back by 3 bases and J by 7 bases. Germline V gene sequence: CDR1 LGHNA, CDR2 YSLEER. The CDR3 loop spans 13 amino acids. The CDR3 spells CASSQLDRVGYTF. CDR3 DNA: TGCGCCAGCAGCCAGCTAGACAGGGTTGGCTACACCTTC.

This sequence joins TRBV5-1 and TRBJ1-3, with D perhaps TRBD1 (5 bases). V was trimmed by 0 bases and J by 2 bases, leaving 12 bases between them. Germline V gives CDR1 SGHRS, CDR2 YFSETQ. The CDR3 spans 16 residues. The CDR3 DNA follows: TGCGCCAGCAGCTTGGGAGGGACCTCCACTGGAAACACCATATATTTT. The encoded protein is CASSLGGTSTGNTIYF.

This clone was recorded at least ten times. Other nucleotide sequences from this sample produce the same CDR3. CDR3 coding DNA: TGTGCCAGCAGTTACCAGCGCCTAAGCTCCTACGAGCAGTACTTC. Translation gives CASSYQRLSSYEQYF. The chain recombines TRBV6-5 with TRBJ2-7; D not certain. The CDR3 length is 15 residues. CDR1 is MNHEY and CDR2 is SVGAGI in the germline V gene. V was trimmed by 2 bases and J by 0 bases, leaving 11 bases between them.

The chain links TRBV2 to TRBJ2-7; D ambiguous. From germline, CDR1 is SNHLY and CDR2 FYNNEI. V gave up 7 bases and J gave up 2 bases, with 12 bases separating them. This CDR3 is 13 amino acids long. The CDR3 spells CASTLGFTYEQYF. In DNA, the CDR3 is TGTGCCAGCACCTTGGGGTTTACCTACGAGCAGTACTTC. Filled out from reference TRBV2 and TRBJ2-7, the complete variable domain reads EPEVTQTPSHQVTQMGQEVILRCVPISNHLYFYWYRQILGQKVEFLVSFYNNEISEKSEIFDDQFSVERPDGSNFTLKIRSTKLEDSAMYFCASTLGFTYEQYFGPGTRLTVT.

V gene TRBV28 combines with J gene TRBJ2-2; the match to TRBD2 covers 12 bases. This CDR3 has 16 residues. Trimming removed 6 bases from V and 6 bases from J; junction bases left unmatched: 8. Germline V gives CDR1 MDHEN, CDR2 SYDVKM. The CDR3 DNA follows: TGTGCCAGCAGAAGACTAGCGGGAGCAGTTTCCGGGGAGCTGTTTTTT. This encodes CASRRLAGAVSGELFF.

The chain's CDR3 is CASSQTPGTSVGEQFF. In DNA, the CDR3 is TGTGCCAGCAGCCAAACCCCCGGGACTAGCGTCGGTGAGCAGTTCTTC. The V gene is TRBV5-4, the J gene TRBJ2-1; TRBD2 agrees at 10 bases. Germline lookup yields CDR1 SGHNT and CDR2 YYREEE (reference sequence). CDR3 length: 16 residues. With 4 bases clipped from V and 9 bases from J, the junction kept 13 bases outside the gene matches.

V is TRBV7-2 and J is TRBJ2-3; 8 bases fit TRBD2. The CDR3 sequence is 14 residues long. V was pared by 5 bases and J by 7 bases, with 8 bases of the junction left unmatched. Germline V gene data show CDR1 as SGHTA and CDR2 as FQGNSA. The CDR3 region has the DNA TGTGCCAGCAGCCCGCCGGGGGGGTCCTATACGCAGTATTTT. It specifies CASSPPGGSYTQYF.

This clone was observed a single time. The chain links TRBV6-5 to TRBJ2-3, with 11 bases lining up with TRBD2. The CDR3 totals 14 residues. The germline CDR1 and CDR2 sequences are MNHEY and SVGAGI. J was trimmed by 6 bases and V by 10 bases; bases with no gene match: 9. The CDR3 loop is CATGLAGGSDTQYF. The CDR3 DNA sequence: TGTGCCACCGGTCTAGCGGGAGGTAGTGATACGCAGTATTTT.

This clone was detected only a few times. The chain uses TRBV9 and TRBJ2-7, with TRBD1 as a possible D gene (6 bases). Deletions cut 0 bases from V and 6 bases from J, with 13 bases between. Germline V lookup: CDR1 SGDLS, CDR2 YYNGEE. The CDR3 loop spans 14 amino acids. CDR3 coding DNA: TGTGCCAGCAGCGTAGTAGAGGGGGTTGGCGAGCAGTACTTC. Translating it yields CASSVVEGVGEQYF.